This TCR beta chain was captured in a study of cytomegalovirus exposure and HLA in healthy donors. Findings and limits, study-wide: Many donors shared some public TCRs, even though most TCR sequences were rare. DRB1 had the most TCR associations and HLA-C the fewest, a later analysis found, with rates varying by HLA locus. The authors later found most CMV-associated TCR beta chains appeared HLA-restricted.

A multiplex PCR was run with 60 Vbeta primers and 13 Jbeta primers. Some clones are missing from TCRdb's copy, which holds only in-frame ones; the method was immunoSEQ multiplex PCR. The sample lists about 130,000 clones, about 77% occurring once. As to this clone: Its specificity is not known.

The sample was PBMCs. The sequence was collected from a male donor in good health and CMV-seronegative.

This CDR3 is CASSILYEGPSYNEQFF. CDR3 nucleotide sequence: TGTGCCAGTAGTATTCTCTATGAGGGTCCCTCATACAATGAGCAGTTCTTC. V gene TRBV19 combines with J gene TRBJ2-1, with D perhaps matching TRBD2 (5 bases). The CDR3 runs to 17 residues. Trimming shortened V by 3 bases and J by 4 bases, and 19 bases separated the two germline ends. Germline CDR1 LNHDA, CDR2 SQIVND (reference sequence).